This T cell receptor (beta chain) was identified during a study of cytomegalovirus exposure and HLA in healthy donors. Points from the study as a whole: In a later analysis, HLA-C alleles had the fewest associated TCRs, DRB1 alleles the most.

It was with 60 Vbeta and 13 Jbeta primers that the PCR ran. Only in-frame clones appear in the TCRdb table, and some are missing; sequencing was by immunoSEQ multiplex PCR. The sample yields 150,000 to 200,000 clones, over 75% seen once. CDR1 is MDHEN, CDR2 SYDVKM, per germline. The CDR3 covers 13 residues. V lost 7 bases and J lost 3; bases outside the gene matches: 5. On this clone: The target antigen is unknown.

This chain joins TRBV28 and TRBJ2-7; TRBD2 matches 8 bases. The specimen was PBMCs. This receptor was identified in a woman aged 50 to 60 in good health and CMV-seronegative. CDR3 region: CASTAGGVYEQYF. As DNA, the CDR3 is TGTGCCAGCACCGCGGGGGGCGTCTACGAGCAGTACTTC.